This TCR beta chain comes out of a study of T cell changes during pregnancy in multiple sclerosis. The CDR3 totals 17 residues. With 1 base clipped from V and 3 bases from J, the junction kept 8 bases outside the gene matches. CDR1 and CDR2 (germline): GTSNPN, SVGIG (reference sequence). The repertoire was sequenced with immunoSEQ multiplex PCR; TCRdb's copy has only in-frame clones and lacks some. Here the sample spans approximately 50,000 clones, 92% being singletons. The sequencing here drew on CD4+ T cells from peripheral blood mononuclear cells, taken after pregnancy. The rearrangement joins TRBV30 to TRBJ2-4; TRBD2 matches at 11 bases. The sequence derives from a female donor with multiple sclerosis, enrolled in a pregnancy study. Here the CDR3 DNA reads TGTGCCTGGAGTGGTGGGCTAGCGGGAGGTGGCAAAAACATTCAGTACTTC. Translated, it gives CAWSGGLAGGGKNIQYF.